These T cell receptor beta chains were read from a single sample in a study of cytomegalovirus exposure and HLA in healthy donors. Assay used: immunoSEQ multiplex PCR; TCRdb lists only in-frame clones, some missing. The sample lists about 150,000 clones; approximately 85% were seen once. The sequenced sample was PBMCs. These receptors came from a man in his forties or fifties in good health and CMV-seropositive. Each CDR3 is given with its conserved first and last residue. Fields, in order: D gene, clone size, J gene, V gene, CDR3 DNA, CDR3 protein. The D gene is left open where the match is weak. A row's size may be missing; if present it is once, few, many or a size class.

>-|-|TRBJ2-3|TRBV29-1
TGCAGCGCCTCGGCGGAACTAAGCACAGATACGCAGTATTTT
CSASAELSTDTQYF
>TRBD2|-|TRBJ2-4|TRBV4-1
TGCGCCAGCAGCCAAGAAGTGGCGGTGGTTGGGAGGGAAAACATTCAGTACTTC
CASSQEVAVVGRENIQYF
>-|-|TRBJ2-7|TRBV11-2
TGTGCCAGCAGCCATCCCGTAGGGGGATATCTGGAGCAGTACTTC
CASSHPVGGYLEQYF
>-|-|TRBJ1-6|TRBV7-2
TGTGCCAGCAGCACCTCCAGGGTCTATAATTCACCCCTCCACTTT
CASSTSRVYNSPLHF
>TRBD2|-|TRBJ2-5|TRBV7-8
TGTGCCAGCAGCTTAGTAGCGGGTGGGCGGGGGTTGTACTTC
CASSLVAGGRGLYF
>TRBD1|-|TRBJ1-2|TRBV18
TGTGCCAGCTCACCGTTTCCCAGGGGGGCTTTCGGCTACACCTTC
CASSPFPRGAFGYTF
>TRBD1|-|TRBJ2-5|TRBV18
TGTGCCAGCTCGGCAGGGACAGGGGATGCCCAAGAGACCCAGTACTTC
CASSAGTGDAQETQYF
>-|-|TRBJ2-7|TRBV10-3
TGTGCCATCAGTGCCCTACCGAGGTCTTTGGAGCAGTACTTC
CAISALPRSLEQYF
>TRBD1|-|TRBJ1-1|TRBV6-1
TGTGCCAGCTACCCCTTGGACAGGGAGAATGAAGCTTTCTTT
CASYPLDRENEAFF
>TRBD1|-|TRBJ1-5|TRBV15
TGTGCCACCAGCAGGGACAGGGGTAGCAATCAGCCCCAGCATTTT
CATSRDRGSNQPQHF
>-|-|TRBJ2-1|TRBV11-3
TGTGCCAGCAGCTTAGTAGACAATGAGCAGTTCTTC
CASSLVDNEQFF
>TRBD2|-|TRBJ2-3|TRBV7-8
TGTGCCAGCAGCTTAAACCGTAGGACTAGAGATACGCAGTATTTT
CASSLNRRTRDTQYF
>-|-|TRBJ2-7|TRBV9
TGTGCCAGCAGCCCCGACATACAGCACTACGAGCAGTACTTC
CASSPDIQHYEQYF
>TRBD1|few|TRBJ1-1|TRBV6-5
TGTGCCAGCAGTTCCCCGGACAGGATGAACACTGAAGCTTTCTTT
CASSSPDRMNTEAFF
>TRBD2|once|TRBJ2-7|TRBV7-2
TGTGCCAGCAGGCCAACTAGCGGGATATACGAGCAGTACTTC
CASRPTSGIYEQYF
>-|-|TRBJ1-3|TRBV11-2
TGTGCCAGCAGCTCGGACAATGGAAACACCATATATTTT
CASSSDNGNTIYF
>TRBD2|-|TRBJ2-1|TRBV9
TGTGCCAGCAGCACAGACGGACTAGCGGGTTCGGGTGAGCAGTTCTTC
CASSTDGLAGSGEQFF
>-|-|TRBJ2-5|TRBV4-2
TGTGCCAGCAGTCCCATCCGGGGGACCCAGTACTTC
CASSPIRGTQYF
>TRBD2|-|TRBJ2-7|TRBV28
TGTGCCACCGAGCGGGAGGGCTTTGACGAGCAGTACTTC
CATEREGFDEQYF
>-|-|TRBJ1-1|TRBV5-6
TGTGCCAGCAGCTTTCAGGGCCTAGGGGGTGAAGCTTTCTTT
CASSFQGLGGEAFF
>-|-|TRBJ1-1|TRBV4-1
TGCGCCAGCAGCCAAGAGAGACGGGGGTGGGATGAAGCTTTCTTT
CASSQERRGWDEAFF
>TRBD2|-|TRBJ2-3|TRBV29-1
TGCAGCGCCCGAAGCGGGGGCGATACGCAGTATTTT
CSARSGGDTQYF
>-|-|TRBJ1-5|TRBV6-8
TGTGCCAGCATCTACCCTGTCCGGGGTATCTGCCAGCCCCAGCATTTT
CASIYPVRGICQPQHF
>TRBD1|-|TRBJ2-7|TRBV7-2
TGTGCCAGCCGGACATGGGGACAGGGATTGAGCGAGCAGTACTTC
CASRTWGQGLSEQYF
>-|-|TRBJ1-2|TRBV7-9
TGTTCCAGCGGGGGAGGGACACCGGGCTATGGATCTCACACCTTC
CSSGGGTPGYGSHTF
>-|-|TRBJ2-2|TRBV11-2
TGTGCCAGCAGCTTAGCGGGTCCCCACACCGGGGAGCTGTTTTTT
CASSLAGPHTGELFF
>TRBD2|few|TRBJ2-2|TRBV7-2
TGTGCCAGCAGCCACGCTAGCGGGAGGAGCGGGGAGCTGTTTTTT
CASSHASGRSGELFF
>TRBD1|-|TRBJ2-1|TRBV6-1
TGTGCCAGCAGTGAGCAGGGGGCAGGGGAGCAGTTCTTC
CASSEQGAGEQFF
>-|-|TRBJ2-7|TRBV28
TGTGCCAGCAGTTTAGGGGGACACGGCTACGAGCAGTACTTC
CASSLGGHGYEQYF
>TRBD2|-|TRBJ2-3|TRBV28
TGTGCCAGCAGTTCTCCGGGACTAGCGGCTTCCTCTGCAGATACGCAGTATTTT
CASSSPGLAASSADTQYF
>-|once|TRBJ2-7|TRBV28
TGTGCCAGCAGTCCCCGATCGGCAGGGGCCTTCTACGAGCAGTACTTC
CASSPRSAGAFYEQYF
>TRBD1|-|TRBJ2-7|TRBV27
TGTGCCAGCAGCTCGACCGGGACAGGGGCCTACGAGCAGTACTTC
CASSSTGTGAYEQYF
>-|-|TRBJ2-1|TRBV29-1
TGCAGCGTTGAACGGACAGACTACAATGAGCAGTTCTTC
CSVERTDYNEQFF
>TRBD1|-|TRBJ2-7|TRBV30
TGTGCCTGGAGTTTCACAGGGGGAAGCGAGCAGTACTTC
CAWSFTGGSEQYF
>-|once|TRBJ1-5|TRBV7-3
TGTGCCAGCAGCCCCCGGTGGGGGGGCGGACAGCCCCAGCATTTT
CASSPRWGGGQPQHF
>TRBD2|-|TRBJ2-7|TRBV11-2
TGTGCCAGCAGCTCTAGCCCCAGCGGGATAATAGAGCAGTACTTC
CASSSSPSGIIEQYF
>-|-|TRBJ1-1|TRBV5-6
TGTGCCAGCAGCACGCTAGGGGGGGACACTGAAGCTTTCTTT
CASSTLGGDTEAFF
>-|-|TRBJ1-5|TRBV2
TGTGCCAGCAGTGAACAGGGGCGATATCAGCCCCAGCATTTT
CASSEQGRYQPQHF
>TRBD1|-|TRBJ2-7|TRBV7-9
TGTTCCAGCAGCCTCGACAGGGCCGACGAGCAGTACTTC
CSSSLDRADEQYF
>-|-|TRBJ2-1|TRBV18
TGTGCCAGCTCGCAGACTGATACCTACAATGAGCAGTTCTTC
CASSQTDTYNEQFF